This entry features one T cell receptor beta chain sequence. The target antigen is unknown. The protocol was immunoSEQ multiplex PCR, while the TCRdb copy is restricted to in-frame clones and leaves out a portion. The sample shows tens of thousands of clones, about 85% of them seen only once. The data are from a study of OX40 agonist ivuxolimab in advanced cancers. Study-level background: An anti-OX40 (CD134) antibody with agonistic activity, ivuxolimab, was administered to patients. At 0.01 to 10 mg/kg, ivuxolimab was administered intravenously to patients every 2 weeks.

The study, taken as a whole, reports: Expanded clones were, on average, more numerous among CD8+ T cells than CD4+.

This CDR3 has 12 residues. V lost 0 bases, J lost 5 bases, and 2 bases lay in between. CDR1 MNHEY and CDR2 SVGAGI come from the germline V gene. The starting material was CD4+ or CD8+ T cells sorted from blood, obtained in a trial of the OX40 agonist ivuxolimab. This TCR was sampled from an adult with an advanced solid tumor such as melanoma, head and neck, liver or kidney cancer. The rearrangement uses TRBV6-5 and TRBJ2-1; no clear D. The CDR3: CASSYSNNEQFF. Written as DNA, the CDR3 is TGTGCCAGCAGTTACTCTAACAATGAGCAGTTCTTC.